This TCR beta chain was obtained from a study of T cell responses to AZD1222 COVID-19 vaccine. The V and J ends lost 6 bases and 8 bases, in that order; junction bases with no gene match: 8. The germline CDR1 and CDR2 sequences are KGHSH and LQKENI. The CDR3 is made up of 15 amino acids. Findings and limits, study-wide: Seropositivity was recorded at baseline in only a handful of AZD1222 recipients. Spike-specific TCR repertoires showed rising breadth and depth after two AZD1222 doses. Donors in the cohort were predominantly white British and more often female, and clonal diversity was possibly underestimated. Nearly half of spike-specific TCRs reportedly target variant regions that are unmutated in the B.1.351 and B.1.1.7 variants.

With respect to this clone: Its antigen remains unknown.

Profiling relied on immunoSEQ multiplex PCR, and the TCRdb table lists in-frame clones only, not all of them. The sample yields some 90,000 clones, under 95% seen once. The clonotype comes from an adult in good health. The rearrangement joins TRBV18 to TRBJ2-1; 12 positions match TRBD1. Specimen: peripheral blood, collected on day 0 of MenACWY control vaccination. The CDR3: CASSRGTGGRDEQFF. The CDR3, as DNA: TGTGCCAGCTCCCGCGGGACAGGGGGCAGGGATGAGCAGTTCTTC.